The present entry profiles one TCR beta chain with its context. This sample was included in a study of blood T cell repertoires in COVID-19. In the study overall: Acute and convalescent COVID-19 samples came from the United States, Italy and Spain. Nucleic acid was either cDNA or gDNA, and it came from T cells, B-cell-depleted T cells, or PBMCs.

V was pared by 3 bases and J by 4 bases, with 5 bases of the junction left unmatched. Germline V CDR1 and CDR2: SGHNT, YYREEE (reference sequence). The CDR3 loop spans 15 amino acids. Authors' processing steps: Using reference gene primer amplification, nucleated cell counts were estimated. Profiling relied on immunoSEQ multiplex PCR, and the TCRdb table lists in-frame clones only, not all of them. V, J and clone size reflect that table, while D and trimming were determined from the DNA. The sample yields over 15,000 clones, about 90% seen once. V and J are TRBV5-4 and TRBJ2-3; 10 nucleotides match TRBD1. This sequence was found in a human donor in a cohort sampled during active COVID-19. Sequenced material: peripheral blood. The CDR3 sequence is CASSSDRGRSDTQYF. The CDR3 DNA follows: TGTGCCAGCAGCTCAGACAGGGGGCGATCAGATACGCAGTATTTT.